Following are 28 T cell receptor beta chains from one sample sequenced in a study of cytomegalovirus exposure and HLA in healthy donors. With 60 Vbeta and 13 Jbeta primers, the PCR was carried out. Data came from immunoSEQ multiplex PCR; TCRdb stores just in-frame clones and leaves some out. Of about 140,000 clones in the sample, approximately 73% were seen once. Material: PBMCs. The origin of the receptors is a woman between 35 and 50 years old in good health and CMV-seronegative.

The DNA for the CDR3 is TGTGCCAGCAGCCTCCGGACTAGCGGGGTCTACGAGCAGTACTTC. This sequence encodes CASSLRTSGVYEQYF. The genes are TRBV5-5 and TRBJ2-7; 12 bases fit TRBD2. The CDR3 runs to 15 residues. The germline V gene encodes CDR1 SGHKS and CDR2 YYEKEE (reference sequence). The V segment lost 4 bases and the J segment 3 bases; nucleotides outside the gene matches: 5.

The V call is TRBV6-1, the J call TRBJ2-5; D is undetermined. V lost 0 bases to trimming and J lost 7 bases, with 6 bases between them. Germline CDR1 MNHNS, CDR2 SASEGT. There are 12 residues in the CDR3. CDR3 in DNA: TGTGCCAGCAGTGAAGCGCGCGGGACCCAGTACTTC. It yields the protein CASSEARGTQYF.

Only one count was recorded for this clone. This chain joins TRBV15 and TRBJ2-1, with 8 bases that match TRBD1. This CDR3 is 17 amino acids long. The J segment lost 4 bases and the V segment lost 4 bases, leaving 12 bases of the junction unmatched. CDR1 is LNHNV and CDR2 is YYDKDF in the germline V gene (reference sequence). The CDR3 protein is CATSIPEGTGDYNEQFF. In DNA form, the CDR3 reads TGTGCCACCAGCATACCCGAGGGGACAGGCGATTACAATGAGCAGTTCTTC.

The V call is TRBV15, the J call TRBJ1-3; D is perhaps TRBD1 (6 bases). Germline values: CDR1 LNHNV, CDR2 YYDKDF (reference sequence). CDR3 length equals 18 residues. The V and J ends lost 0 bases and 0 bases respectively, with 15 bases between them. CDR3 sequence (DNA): TGTGCCACCAGCAGAGATAGCTGGGGGCTCAGCTCTGGAAACACCATATATTTT. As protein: CATSRDSWGLSSGNTIYF.

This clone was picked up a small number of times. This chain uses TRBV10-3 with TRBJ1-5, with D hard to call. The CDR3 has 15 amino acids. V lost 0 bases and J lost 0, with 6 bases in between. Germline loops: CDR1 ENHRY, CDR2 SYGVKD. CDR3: CAISESRNSNQPQHF. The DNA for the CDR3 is TGTGCCATCAGTGAGTCCAGAAATAGCAATCAGCCCCAGCATTTT.

CDR3 DNA sequence: TGTGCCACCAGCAGATCACTCCGGGACAGTGAGTTTGAAGCTTTCTTT. This sequence encodes CATSRSLRDSEFEAFF. J is TRBJ1-1 and V is TRBV15, with TRBD1 identical over 7 bases. The germline V gene encodes CDR1 LNHNV and CDR2 YYDKDF (reference sequence). The V gene end was trimmed by 2 bases and the J gene end by 7 bases; junction bases not matched to a gene: 13. The CDR3 has 16 amino acids.

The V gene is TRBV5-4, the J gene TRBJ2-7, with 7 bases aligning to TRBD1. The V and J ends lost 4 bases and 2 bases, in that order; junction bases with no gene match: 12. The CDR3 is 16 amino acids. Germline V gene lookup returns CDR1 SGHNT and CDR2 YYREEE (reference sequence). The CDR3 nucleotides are TGTGCCAGCAGCCCAGCTAAGCAGACAGGGACCTACGAGCAGTACTTC. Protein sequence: CASSPAKQTGTYEQYF.

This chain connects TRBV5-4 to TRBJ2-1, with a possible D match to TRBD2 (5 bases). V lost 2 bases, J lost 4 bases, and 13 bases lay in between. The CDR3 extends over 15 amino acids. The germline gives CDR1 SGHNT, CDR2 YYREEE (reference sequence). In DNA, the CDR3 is TGTGCCAGCAGCTTAGTGGACTCCCATTACAATGAGCAGTTCTTC. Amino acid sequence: CASSLVDSHYNEQFF.

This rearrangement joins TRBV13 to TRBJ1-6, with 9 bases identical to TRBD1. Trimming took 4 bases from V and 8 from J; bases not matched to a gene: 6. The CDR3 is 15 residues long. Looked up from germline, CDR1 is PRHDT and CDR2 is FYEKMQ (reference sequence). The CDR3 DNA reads TGTGCCAGCAGCTCATACAGGGGGCTCGATTCACCCCTCCACTTT. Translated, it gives CASSSYRGLDSPLHF. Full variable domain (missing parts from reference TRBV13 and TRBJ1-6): AAGVIQSPRHLIKEKRETATLKCYPIPRHDTVYWYQQGPGQDPQFLISFYEKMQSDKGSIPDRFSAQQFSDYHSELNMSSLELGDSALYFCASSSYRGLDSPLHFGNGTRLTVT.

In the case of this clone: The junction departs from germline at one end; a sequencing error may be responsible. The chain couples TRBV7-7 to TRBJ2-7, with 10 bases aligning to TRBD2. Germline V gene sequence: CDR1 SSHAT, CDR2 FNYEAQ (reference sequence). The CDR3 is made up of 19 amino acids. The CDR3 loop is CASIIRFGSGGLGSYEQYF. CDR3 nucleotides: TGTGCTAGCATAATCAGATTCGGTAGCGGGGGGCTCGGGTCCTACGAGCAGTACTTC.

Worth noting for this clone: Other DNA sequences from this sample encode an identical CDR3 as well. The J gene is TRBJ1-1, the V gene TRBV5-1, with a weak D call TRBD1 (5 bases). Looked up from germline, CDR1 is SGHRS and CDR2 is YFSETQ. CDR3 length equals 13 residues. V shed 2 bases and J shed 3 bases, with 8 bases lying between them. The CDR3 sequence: CASSFTGDTEAFF. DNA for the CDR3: TGCGCCAGCAGCTTTACAGGAGACACTGAAGCTTTCTTT.

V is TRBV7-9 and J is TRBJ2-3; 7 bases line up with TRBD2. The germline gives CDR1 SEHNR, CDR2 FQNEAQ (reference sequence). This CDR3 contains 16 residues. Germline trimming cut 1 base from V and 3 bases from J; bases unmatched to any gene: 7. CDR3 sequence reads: CASSLGDYPRTDTQYF. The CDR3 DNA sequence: TGTGCCAGCAGCTTAGGGGACTACCCGAGGACAGATACGCAGTATTTT.

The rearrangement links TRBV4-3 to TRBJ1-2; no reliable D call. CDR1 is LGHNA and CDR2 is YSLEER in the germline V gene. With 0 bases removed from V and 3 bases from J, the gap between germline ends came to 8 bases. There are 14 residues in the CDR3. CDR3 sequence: CASSQELGDYGYTF. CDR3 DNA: TGCGCCAGCAGCCAAGAGCTGGGAGACTATGGCTACACCTTC.

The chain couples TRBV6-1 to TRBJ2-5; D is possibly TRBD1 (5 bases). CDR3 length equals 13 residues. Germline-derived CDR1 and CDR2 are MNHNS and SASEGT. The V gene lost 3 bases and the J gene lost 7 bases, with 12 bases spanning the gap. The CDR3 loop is CASSDLRQGTQYF. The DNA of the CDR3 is TGTGCCAGCAGTGACCTTAGGCAGGGGACCCAGTACTTC.

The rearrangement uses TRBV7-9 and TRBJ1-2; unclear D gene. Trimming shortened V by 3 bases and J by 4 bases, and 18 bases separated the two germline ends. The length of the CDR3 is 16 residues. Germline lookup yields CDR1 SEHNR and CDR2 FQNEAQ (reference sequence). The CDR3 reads CASSFSSLDQTYGYTF. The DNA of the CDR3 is TGTGCCAGCAGCTTCTCTAGCCTTGATCAGACCTATGGCTACACCTTC.

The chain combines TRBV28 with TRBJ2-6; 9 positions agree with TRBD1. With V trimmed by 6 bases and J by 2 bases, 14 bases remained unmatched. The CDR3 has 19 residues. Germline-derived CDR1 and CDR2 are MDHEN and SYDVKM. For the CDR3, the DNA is TGTGCCAGCAGGTCAAATACAGGGGGCGCTAGGGCTGGGGCCAACGTCCTGACTTTC. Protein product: CASRSNTGGARAGANVLTF. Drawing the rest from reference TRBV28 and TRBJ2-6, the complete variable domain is DVKVTQSSRYLVKRTGEKVFLECVQDMDHENMFWYRQDPGLGLRLIYFSYDVKMKEKGDIPEGYSVSREKKERFSLILESASTNQTSMYLCASRSNTGGARAGANVLTFGAGSRLTVL.

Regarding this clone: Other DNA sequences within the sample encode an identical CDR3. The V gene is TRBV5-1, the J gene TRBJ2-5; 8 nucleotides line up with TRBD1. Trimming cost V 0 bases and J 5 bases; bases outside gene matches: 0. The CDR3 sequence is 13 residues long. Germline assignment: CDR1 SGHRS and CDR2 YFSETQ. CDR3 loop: CASSLGQGETQYF. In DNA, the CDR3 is TGCGCCAGCAGCTTGGGACAGGGGGAGACCCAGTACTTC.

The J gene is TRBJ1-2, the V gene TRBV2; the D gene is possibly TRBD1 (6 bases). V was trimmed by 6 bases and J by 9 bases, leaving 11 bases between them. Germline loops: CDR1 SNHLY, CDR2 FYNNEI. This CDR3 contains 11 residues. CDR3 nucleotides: TGTGCCAGCAGCCCGGGGGGCAGCTACACCTTC. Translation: CASSPGGSYTF.

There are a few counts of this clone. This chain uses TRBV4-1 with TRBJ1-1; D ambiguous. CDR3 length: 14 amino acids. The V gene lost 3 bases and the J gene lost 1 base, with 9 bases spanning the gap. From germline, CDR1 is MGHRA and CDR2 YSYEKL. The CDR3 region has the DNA TGCGCCAGCAGCCACCACAGACCGAACACTGAAGCTTTCTTT. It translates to CASSHHRPNTEAFF.

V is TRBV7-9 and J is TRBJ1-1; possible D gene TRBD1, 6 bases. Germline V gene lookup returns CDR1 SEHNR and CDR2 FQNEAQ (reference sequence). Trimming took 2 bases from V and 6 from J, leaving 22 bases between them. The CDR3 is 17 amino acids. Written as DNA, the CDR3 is TGTGCCAGCAGCTTATCAAGGGGAGGGGGGGGGTTCGCTGAAGCTTTCTTT. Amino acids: CASSLSRGGGGFAEAFF.

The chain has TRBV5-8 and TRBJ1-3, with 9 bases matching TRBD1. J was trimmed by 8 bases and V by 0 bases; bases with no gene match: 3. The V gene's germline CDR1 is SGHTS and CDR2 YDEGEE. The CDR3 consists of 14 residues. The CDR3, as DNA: TGTGCCAGCAGCTTGGGGACAGGGGAAGACACCATATATTTT. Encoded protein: CASSLGTGEDTIYF.

CDR3 nucleotide sequence: TGCGCCAGCAGCCGCAGCACCTTGACAGCCTATGGCTACACCTTC. It is translated as CASSRSTLTAYGYTF. This chain uses TRBV4-3 with TRBJ1-2; possible D gene TRBD1, 5 bases. CDR3 size: 15 residues. The V end lost 4 bases, the J end lost 4 bases, and 16 bases lay between the germline ends. The germline gives CDR1 LGHNA, CDR2 YSLEER.

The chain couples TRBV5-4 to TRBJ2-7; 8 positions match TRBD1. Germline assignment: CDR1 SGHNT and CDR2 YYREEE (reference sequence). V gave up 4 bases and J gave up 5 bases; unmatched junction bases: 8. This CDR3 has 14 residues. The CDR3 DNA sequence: TGTGCCAGCAGCCCCCAGGGGGCGGATCACGAGCAGTACTTC. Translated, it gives CASSPQGADHEQYF. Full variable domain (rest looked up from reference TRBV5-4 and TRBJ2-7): ETGVTQSPTHLIKTRGQQVTLRCSSQSGHNTVSWYQQALGQGPQFIFQYYREEENGRGNFPPRFSGLQFPNYSSELNVNALELDDSALYLCASSPQGADHEQYFGPGTRLTVT.

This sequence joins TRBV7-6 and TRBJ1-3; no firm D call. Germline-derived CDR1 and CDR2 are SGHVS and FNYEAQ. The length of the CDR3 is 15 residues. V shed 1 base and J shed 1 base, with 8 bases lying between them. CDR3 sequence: CASSLDIGSGNTIYF. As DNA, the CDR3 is TGTGCCAGCAGCTTAGATATCGGGTCTGGAAACACCATATATTTT.

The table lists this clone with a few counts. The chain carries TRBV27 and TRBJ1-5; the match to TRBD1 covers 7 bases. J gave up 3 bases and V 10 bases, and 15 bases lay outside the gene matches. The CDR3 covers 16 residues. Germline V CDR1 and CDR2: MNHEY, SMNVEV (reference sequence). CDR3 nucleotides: TGTGCCACCAAATTAACCTGGGACAGAGACAATCAGCCCCAGCATTTT. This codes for CATKLTWDRDNQPQHF.

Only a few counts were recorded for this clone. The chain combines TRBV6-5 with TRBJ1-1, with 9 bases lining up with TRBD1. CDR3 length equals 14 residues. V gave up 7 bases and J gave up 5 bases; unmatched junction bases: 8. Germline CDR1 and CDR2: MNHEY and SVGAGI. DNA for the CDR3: TGTGCCAGCAACCGAGACAGGGGGGGGACTGAAGCTTTCTTT. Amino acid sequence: CASNRDRGGTEAFF.

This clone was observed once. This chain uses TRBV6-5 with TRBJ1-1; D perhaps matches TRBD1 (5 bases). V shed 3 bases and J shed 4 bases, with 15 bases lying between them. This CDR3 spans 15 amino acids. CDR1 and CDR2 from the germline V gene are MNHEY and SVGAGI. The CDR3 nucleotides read TGTGCCAGCAGTTATAGTCCAGGGAGGATCACTGAAGCTTTCTTT. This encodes CASSYSPGRITEAFF.

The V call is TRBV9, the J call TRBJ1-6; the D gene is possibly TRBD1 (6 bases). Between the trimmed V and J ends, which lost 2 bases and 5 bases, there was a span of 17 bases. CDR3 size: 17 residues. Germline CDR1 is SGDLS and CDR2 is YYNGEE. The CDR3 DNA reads TGTGCCAGCAGCGTGGGTTTGGGGGCTAGGGATAATTCACCCCTCCACTTT. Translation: CASSVGLGARDNSPLHF. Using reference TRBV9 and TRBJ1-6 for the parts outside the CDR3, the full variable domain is DSGVTQTPKHLITATGQRVTLRCSPRSGDLSVYWYQQSLDQGLQFLIQYYNGEERAKGNILERFSAQQFPDLHSELNLSSLELGDSALYFCASSVGLGARDNSPLHFGNGTRLTVT.